Below are 2 T cell receptor beta chains sequenced from a single sample in a study of blood T cell repertoires in COVID-19. Sequenced by immunoSEQ multiplex PCR; TCRdb stores in-frame clones only, minus some. The sample includes 300,000 to 400,000 clones, about 90% of them seen just once. Sequencing used peripheral blood. The source is a woman in her 50s who had recovered from COVID-19.

About this clone: At the DNA level, this CDR3 is encoded by other sequences in the same sample as well. The V gene is TRBV20-1, the J gene TRBJ1-2; no reliable D call. The CDR3 extends over 11 amino acids. Trimming removed 3 bases at V and 8 bases at J, with 10 bases between. Germline lookup yields CDR1 DFQATT and CDR2 SNEGSKA (reference sequence). The CDR3 loop reads CSASRGGGYTF. CDR3 DNA sequence: TGCAGTGCTAGTCGGGGAGGGGGCTACACCTTC.

This clone occurred a few times. V and J are TRBV6-1 and TRBJ1-5; D remains unclear. V dropped 0 bases and J dropped 1 base, with 13 bases sitting between them. The CDR3 contains 17 residues. Germline values: CDR1 MNHNS, CDR2 SASEGT. The CDR3: CASSEALPGLSNQPQHF. The CDR3 DNA follows: TGTGCCAGCAGTGAAGCGTTACCGGGGTTGAGCAATCAGCCCCAGCATTTT.